A single sample gave rise to the 27 T cell receptor beta chains below, sequenced in a study of graft-versus-host responses after intestinal transplantation (dated by TCRdb to the early 2020s). What this sample's time point label stands for: cells obtained before transplantation from donor or recipient. Antigens for these TCRs are unknown. To prepare the library, the immunoSEQ multiplex PCR assay was applied. TCRdb obtained this table from immuneACCESS and retained in-frame rearrangements with V and J assigned. These tables miss some clones; where compared with another copy, unresolved V genes account for less than half of the shortfall, and the remainder is unexplained. This sample lists 78,000 or so clones; over 75% were detected once. Less than 9.5% of the sample comes from the top ten. This material consisted of unstimulated CD8+ T cells sorted from spleen or lymph node cells, taken before transplant. The receptors were sampled from a human donor who was the organ donor for an intestinal transplant.

The gene calls are TRBV9 and TRBJ1-4; 8 nucleotides agree with TRBD1. V dropped 3 bases and J dropped 8; count of bases not matched to a gene: 9. This CDR3 spans 15 amino acids. Germline assignment: CDR1 SGDLS and CDR2 YYNGEE. The DNA of the CDR3 is TGTGCCAGCAGCGAGACAGGGGAGTTAGGAGAAAAACTGTTTTTT. It specifies CASSETGELGEKLFF.

The chain links TRBV4-1 to TRBJ2-7; TRBD2 is a possible D gene (5 bases). Germline V lookup: CDR1 MGHRA, CDR2 YSYEKL. The CDR3 length is 14 residues. V was clipped by 1 base and J by 8 bases, with 15 bases between them. The CDR3 DNA reads TGCGCCAGCAGCCAAGTAGTGGAGGACTTCAAGCAGTACTTC. Translating it yields CASSQVVEDFKQYF.

The CDR3 nucleotides are TGTGCCAGCAGTAACGCCCGGCAGGTGGAGCTCGAGCAGTACTTC. Its protein is CASSNARQVELEQYF. The rearrangement links TRBV28 to TRBJ2-7; D remains ambiguous. V was clipped by 5 bases and J by 6 bases, with 20 bases between them. The CDR3 length is 15 residues. In germline, CDR1 is MDHEN, CDR2 SYDVKM.

This clone was seen more than once but under ten times. V gene TRBV5-6 combines with J gene TRBJ1-6; D unclear. Germline V CDR1 and CDR2: SGHDT, YYEEEE. Trimming left V 2 bases short and J 6 bases short, with 12 bases between. The CDR3 is 15 residues long. The CDR3 coding sequence is TGTGCCAGCAGCTTCGATACCGGGGTTAATTCACCCCTCCACTTT. It specifies CASSFDTGVNSPLHF.

The V call is TRBV28, the J call TRBJ2-1; D is undetermined. Germline CDR1 reads MDHEN; CDR2 reads SYDVKM. V was pared by 2 bases and J by 8 bases, with 4 bases between. The CDR3 loop spans 11 amino acids. Here the CDR3 reads CASSLNHEQFF. DNA of the CDR3: TGTGCCAGCAGTTTAAACCATGAGCAGTTCTTC.

CDR3 coding DNA: TGTGCCAGCGGACCGGCAGGGGGCAATGAGCAGTTCTTC. This translates into CASGPAGGNEQFF. The J gene is TRBJ2-1, the V gene TRBV2; 7 positions agree with TRBD1. This CDR3 comprises 13 residues. After removal of 8 bases from V and 6 bases from J, the junction contained 7 bases not matched to a gene. CDR1 is SNHLY, CDR2 FYNNEI, per germline.

V gene TRBV9 combines with J gene TRBJ2-3, with D maybe TRBD1 (6 bases). The CDR3 extends over 18 amino acids. Trimming took 4 bases from V and 6 from J, leaving 27 bases between them. Germline V lookup: CDR1 SGDLS, CDR2 YYNGEE. Here the CDR3 DNA reads TGTGCCAGCAGCATAGCCCAAAATCCGGGACAAGGTTGGGATACGCAGTATTTT. This encodes CASSIAQNPGQGWDTQYF.

The chain couples TRBV2 to TRBJ1-2; tentatively, D is TRBD1 (6 bases). Per germline, CDR1 SNHLY and CDR2 FYNNEI. CDR3 size: 13 residues. Trimming stripped 5 bases from V and 8 bases from J, with 15 bases between. The CDR3 DNA reads TGTGCCAGCAGTTTAAACAGGGTCGAGGGCTACACCTTC. This translates into CASSLNRVEGYTF.

The rearrangement uses TRBV27 and TRBJ2-7; possibly TRBD2 for D (5 bases). CDR3 size: 12 residues. Germline CDR1 is MNHEY and CDR2 is SMNVEV (reference sequence). V shed 7 bases and J shed 6 bases, with 13 bases lying between them. The DNA of the CDR3 is TGTGCCAGCAAAACGGGGTCCCGCGAGCAGTACTTC. This codes for CASKTGSREQYF.

CDR3 region: CASSLSGVPYEQYF. The CDR3 DNA reads as TGTGCCAGCAGTTTATCGGGTGTACCCTACGAGCAGTACTTC. V gene TRBV27 combines with J gene TRBJ2-7, with D unclear. Looked up from germline, CDR1 is MNHEY and CDR2 is SMNVEV (reference sequence). V lost 0 bases and J lost 2, with 8 bases in between. The CDR3 totals 14 residues.

The CDR3 region has the DNA TGTGCCAGCAGTTTATACAACATCCTGACAGACTCTGGAAACACCATATATTTT. Encoded protein: CASSLYNILTDSGNTIYF. The V gene is TRBV28, the J gene TRBJ1-3; perhaps TRBD1 as D (5 bases). The CDR3 is made up of 18 amino acids. Trimming shortened V by 1 base and J by 0 bases, and 16 bases separated the two germline ends. CDR1 and CDR2 (germline): MDHEN, SYDVKM.

The chain carries TRBV18 and TRBJ2-5; 9 bases are shared with TRBD1. V shed 0 bases and J 3 bases; nucleotides not matched to a gene: 2. The germline gives CDR1 KGHSH, CDR2 LQKENI. This CDR3 is 15 amino acids long. The CDR3 here is CASSPPGQGEETQYF. CDR3 coding DNA: TGTGCCAGCTCACCACCGGGACAGGGAGAAGAGACCCAGTACTTC.

V and J are TRBV27 and TRBJ2-7; D may be TRBD2 (6 bases). Germline values: CDR1 MNHEY, CDR2 SMNVEV (reference sequence). The CDR3 runs 13 residues. Trimming left V 5 bases short and J 1 base short, with 9 bases between. CDR3 region: CASSNGGSYEQYF. Here the CDR3 DNA reads TGTGCCAGCAGTAATGGGGGGTCCTACGAGCAGTACTTC.

V and J are TRBV7-9 and TRBJ2-7, with D tentatively TRBD2 (6 bases). The CDR3 has 13 residues. From germline, CDR1 is SEHNR and CDR2 FQNEAQ (reference sequence). V was trimmed by 5 bases and J by 4 bases, leaving 12 bases between them. The CDR3 is CASSPQAGYEQYF. The DNA for the CDR3 is TGTGCCAGCAGCCCTCAGGCGGGGTACGAGCAGTACTTC.

V usage is TRBV27 and J usage is TRBJ2-7; TRBD2 might be the D (6 bases). Trimming took 5 bases from V and 0 from J, leaving 14 bases between them. In germline, CDR1 is MNHEY, CDR2 SMNVEV (reference sequence). CDR3 length: 15 amino acids. The CDR3 coding sequence is TGTGCCAGCAGTCCATCGGGGGTCCTCTCCTACGAGCAGTACTTC. This sequence encodes CASSPSGVLSYEQYF.

The chain couples TRBV28 to TRBJ2-1; possible D gene TRBD1, 5 bases. The CDR3 runs to 15 residues. The germline gives CDR1 MDHEN, CDR2 SYDVKM. V was clipped by 2 bases and J by 8 bases, with 16 bases between them. Written as DNA, the CDR3 is TGTGCCAGCAGTTTAGAGGACACCTTCGAGGATGAGCAGTTCTTC. It translates to CASSLEDTFEDEQFF. The full variable domain, with the rest looked up from reference TRBV28 and TRBJ2-1, is DVKVTQSSRYLVKRTGEKVFLECVQDMDHENMFWYRQDPGLGLRLIYFSYDVKMKEKGDIPEGYSVSREKKERFSLILESASTNQTSMYLCASSLEDTFEDEQFFGPGTRLTVL.

The J gene is TRBJ2-2, the V gene TRBV19; 7 positions match TRBD1. The CDR3 runs 18 residues. In germline, CDR1 is LNHDA, CDR2 SQIVND (reference sequence). The V segment lost 2 bases and the J segment 0 bases; nucleotides outside the gene matches: 9. CDR3 sequence (DNA): TGTGCCAGTAGTATACCCCCACGGGACAGATCGAACACCGGGGAGCTGTTTTTT. Translating gives CASSIPPRDRSNTGELFF. Supplemented by reference TRBV19 and TRBJ2-2, the full variable domain reads DGGITQSPKYLFRKEGQNVTLSCEQNLNHDAMYWYRQDPGQGLRLIYYSQIVNDFQKGDIAEGYSVSREKKESFPLTVTSAQKNPTAFYLCASSIPPRDRSNTGELFFGEGSRLTVL.

The chain employs TRBV4-1 and TRBJ2-7; a weak D match, TRBD2 (6 bases). Trimming took 0 bases from V and 0 from J, leaving 15 bases between them. Germline CDR1 and CDR2: MGHRA and YSYEKL. This CDR3 is 17 amino acids long. This CDR3 is CASSQDQSTGGSYEQYF. The DNA for the CDR3 is TGCGCCAGCAGCCAAGATCAATCTACCGGGGGCTCCTACGAGCAGTACTTC.

This chain joins TRBV6-6 and TRBJ2-2; D call uncertain. This CDR3 spans 12 amino acids. Germline CDR1 MNHNY, CDR2 SVGAGI (reference sequence). V gave up 10 bases and J gave up 4 bases, with 10 bases separating them. The CDR3 DNA is TGTGCCACAGAGCCTCCCACCGGGGAGCTGTTTTTT. Translation gives CATEPPTGELFF.

This chain links TRBV7-8 with TRBJ2-1; TRBD2 might be the D (5 bases). The V end was cut by 6 bases, the J end by 8 bases, with 14 bases between. CDR1 and CDR2 from the germline V gene are SGHVS and FQNEAQ. This CDR3 comprises 13 residues. The CDR3 nucleotides are TGTGCCAGCAGGGAGGACCCACGGGATGAGCAGTTCTTC. Translated, it gives CASREDPRDEQFF.

The chain carries TRBV6-1 and TRBJ1-5, with D possibly being TRBD1 (6 bases). The CDR3 length is 14 residues. Trimming left V 1 base short and J 11 bases short, with 15 bases between. Germline CDR1 is MNHNS and CDR2 is SASEGT. The CDR3 DNA reads TGTGCCAGCAGTGAAGTTCAGGGGCCGCTTGCCCAGCATTTT. It is translated as CASSEVQGPLAQHF.

The rearrangement links TRBV6-4 to TRBJ2-2; D may be TRBD2 (6 bases). Germline V gene lookup returns CDR1 MRHNA and CDR2 SNTAGT. Trimming removed 3 bases from V and 5 bases from J, with 10 bases in between. The length of the CDR3 is 14 residues. The CDR3 coding sequence is TGTGCCAGCAGTGAATCAGGAGGGACCGGGGAGCTGTTTTTT. It translates to CASSESGGTGELFF.

The rearrangement joins TRBV28 to TRBJ1-1; 7 bases fit TRBD1. The CDR3 extends over 13 amino acids. The V and J ends lost 8 bases and 7 bases, in that order; junction bases with no gene match: 10. Germline CDR1 and CDR2: MDHEN and SYDVKM. CDR3 DNA sequence: TGTGCCAGCCTCCGGGACAGCGATCTTGAAGCTTTCTTT. It specifies CASLRDSDLEAFF.

V is TRBV5-1 and J is TRBJ1-1, with D hard to call. Trimming removed 4 bases at V and 9 bases at J, with 10 bases between. CDR3 length: 11 amino acids. In germline, CDR1 is SGHRS, CDR2 YFSETQ. The CDR3 DNA is TGCGCCAGCAGCCACTCTAAGAAAGCTTTCTTT. It encodes CASSHSKKAFF.

The CDR3 sequence: CASSPTGSYEQYF. For the CDR3, the DNA is TGCGCCAGCAGTCCCACAGGGTCCTACGAGCAGTACTTC. The chain has TRBV5-1 and TRBJ2-7; possible D gene TRBD1, 6 bases. This CDR3 is 13 amino acids long. The V and J ends lost 5 bases and 1 base respectively, with 10 bases between them. CDR1 and CDR2 from the germline V gene are SGHRS and YFSETQ.

As concerns this clone: Other DNA sequences of this sample code for an identical CDR3. The chain has TRBV30 and TRBJ2-7, with D tentatively TRBD1 (6 bases). CDR3 length: 11 amino acids. Between the trimmed V and J ends, which lost 5 bases and 4 bases, there was a span of 9 bases. The germline V gene has CDR1 GTSNPN and CDR2 SVGIG (reference sequence). The CDR3 spells CAWEQGYEQYF. The CDR3 DNA reads TGTGCCTGGGAACAGGGTTACGAGCAGTACTTC. Filled out from reference TRBV30 and TRBJ2-7, the complete variable domain reads SQTIHQWPATLVQPVGSPLSLECTVEGTSNPNLYWYRQAAGRGLQLLFYSVGIGQISSEVPQNLSASRPQDRQFILSSKKLLLSDSGFYLCAWEQGYEQYFGPGTRLTVT.

This clone was seen once. Other DNA variants within this sample encode the same CDR3. The V gene is TRBV6-5, the J gene TRBJ1-3; D is ambiguous. The germline V gene has CDR1 MNHEY and CDR2 SVGAGI. The CDR3 consists of 13 residues. V was cut by 4 bases and J by 11 bases, with 15 bases left in between. As DNA, the CDR3 is TGTGCCAGCAGTTTGACGACACCCGGAGCCATATATTTT. It specifies CASSLTTPGAIYF.